Sequencing of this T cell receptor (beta chain) was carried out in a study of blood T cell repertoires in COVID-19. Study information: Sites in the United States, Italy and Spain provided acute and convalescent COVID-19 samples. Sources were T cells, B-cell-depleted T cells, or PBMCs; the material itself was cDNA or gDNA.

Only one count was recorded for this clone. Trimming removed 4 bases from V and 5 bases from J, with 16 bases in between. The CDR3 length is 14 residues. Germline CDR1 is SGHNT and CDR2 is YYREEE (reference sequence). As processed by the authors: Amplification of reference gene primers was used by the study to estimate nucleated cell counts. The protocol was immunoSEQ multiplex PCR, while the TCRdb copy is restricted to in-frame clones and leaves out a portion. The DNA gave D and trimming, while V, J and clone size come from that table. Among 80,000 or so clones listed, approximately 82% were seen once.

The chain carries TRBV5-4 and TRBJ2-7; D may be TRBD2 (6 bases). This receptor was obtained from a man aged 60 to 69 with acute or convalescent COVID-19. The specimen was peripheral blood. The DNA for the CDR3 is TGTGCCAGCAGCCGCGGGACTCAAAGAGACGAGCAGTACTTC. This translates into CASSRGTQRDEQYF.